This T cell receptor (beta chain) derives from a study of shared clonotypes between healthy human individuals. CDR3 size: 13 residues. In germline, CDR1 is SEHNR, CDR2 FQNEAQ (reference sequence). Trimming stripped 5 bases from V and 3 bases from J, with 9 bases between. Sequencing used immunoSEQ multiplex PCR; TCRdb keeps in-frame clones, though not all of them. In the table there are roughly 600,000 clones, roughly 98% of which are singletons. CD45RO-negative cells were positively selected for CCR7, leaving out terminally differentiated effector memory CD45RA+ cells. Study-level results: When naive CD4 clonotypes were compared across a handful of donors, approximately 4.9% were shared.

Turning to this clone: Its antigen is not identified.

This chain links TRBV7-9 with TRBJ2-3; the D call may be TRBD1 or TRBD2 (5 bases each). Sequences were obtained from naive CD8+ T cells sorted from blood. The sequence was collected from a man aged 25-45 years in good health. The CDR3 reads CASSRGLTDTQYF. In DNA form, the CDR3 reads TGTGCCAGCAGCCGGGGCCTAACAGATACGCAGTATTTT.